The present entry profiles one TCR beta chain with its context. The source of the sample is a study of cytomegalovirus exposure and HLA in healthy donors. The V gene end was trimmed by 6 bases and the J gene end by 2 bases; junction bases not matched to a gene: 4. Per the germline V gene, CDR1 is SQVTM and CDR2 is ANQGSEA. This CDR3 contains 12 residues. PCR used 60 Vbeta primers and 13 Jbeta primers. TCRdb's copy holds only in-frame clones and misses some; the assay was immunoSEQ multiplex PCR. The sample has approximately 99,000 clones; 70% to 80% are singletons. The source of this sequence is a male donor in good health and CMV-seropositive. Sequencing was carried out using PBMCs. The V gene is TRBV29-1, the J gene TRBJ2-7; 7 bases match TRBD1. CDR3 coding DNA: TGCAGCGTCCACAGGGGAGCCTACGAGCAGTACTTC. Its protein product is CSVHRGAYEQYF.